Detailed here is one TCR beta chain. Its antigen is not identified. The data are from a study of cytomegalovirus exposure and HLA in healthy donors. Study-level points and caveats: For most subjects, TCR beta sequences were reported to predict HLA-A and HLA-B alleles with accuracy.

The CDR3 loop spans 15 amino acids. From germline, CDR1 is SGHAT and CDR2 FQDESV (reference sequence). With 5 bases removed from V and 5 bases from J, the gap between germline ends came to 18 bases. The PCR used 60 Vbeta and 13 Jbeta primers. Only in-frame clones appear in the TCRdb table, and some are missing; sequencing was by immunoSEQ multiplex PCR. The table shows more than 150,000 clones, with 87% occurring only once. The TCR comes from a girl under three years old in good health and CMV-seronegative. Sequenced sample: PBMCs. This chain joins TRBV11-1 and TRBJ1-1; no reliable D call. This CDR3 reads CASSPTAAGWTEAFF. DNA for the CDR3: TGTGCCAGCAGCCCAACAGCTGCTGGTTGGACTGAAGCTTTCTTT.